The 23 T cell receptor beta chains below come from one sample, sequenced in a study of T-cell reconstitution after alpha-beta-depleted transplantation in children. TCRbeta library construction was performed incorporating unique molecular identifiers. TCRdb re-called the PCR reads through MiXCR, storing one row per CDR3 protein. The sample has about 400,000 distinct CDR3 sequences; about a sixth are singletons. The sequencing here drew on PBMCs, mostly from graft donor cells, taken 360 days after TCRalphabeta/CD19-depleted stem cell transplant. The receptors come from a boy younger than two who had a stem cell transplant for Wiskott-Aldrich syndrome, so the T cells may come from the graft donor.

This clonotype was observed a handful of times. V usage is TRBV6-5 and J usage is TRBJ2-3; tentatively, D is TRBD1 (5 bases). Trimming removed 0 bases at V and 0 bases at J, with 16 bases between. The CDR3 extends over 18 amino acids. Germline V CDR1 and CDR2: MNHEY, SVGAGI. As DNA, the CDR3 is TGTGCCAGCAGTTACTCGCGGAAAAGGGGTACTAGCACAGATACGCAGTATTTT. It translates to CASSYSRKRGTSTDTQYF.

The chain couples TRBV5-1 to TRBJ2-1; D is uncertain. CDR3 size: 16 residues. V was clipped by 4 bases and J by 0 bases, with 14 bases between them. Germline loops: CDR1 SGHRS, CDR2 YFSETQ. CDR3 sequence reads: CASSQVLSSSYNEQFF. CDR3 coding DNA: TGCGCCAGCAGCCAGGTACTCTCGAGCTCCTACAATGAGCAGTTCTTC. The whole variable domain, remainder taken from reference TRBV5-1 and TRBJ2-1, is KAGVTQTPRYLIKTRGQQVTLSCSPISGHRSVSWYQQTPGQGLQFLFEYFSETQRNKGNFPGRFSGRQFSNSRSEMNVSTLELGDSALYLCASSQVLSSSYNEQFFGPGTRLTVL.

The V and J genes are TRBV18 and TRBJ1-1, with D unclear. There are 14 residues in the CDR3. The germline V gene has CDR1 KGHSH and CDR2 LQKENI. V lost 1 base and J lost 6, with 12 bases in between. CDR3 sequence (DNA): TGTGCCAGCTCACCACGGGAGGTCGAGGCTGAAGCTTTCTTT. Amino acid sequence: CASSPREVEAEAFF.

The V call is TRBV15, the J call TRBJ2-7; 7 bases fit TRBD1. The junction had 9 bases not matched to a gene; V was cut back by 4 bases and J by 3 bases. There are 15 residues in the CDR3. Looked up from germline, CDR1 is LNHNV and CDR2 is YYDKDF (reference sequence). CDR3 sequence (DNA): TGTGCCACCAGCACTTACCGGGACAGCCTCTACGAGCAGTACTTC. Residues: CATSTYRDSLYEQYF.

This clonotype was observed a handful of times. The V call is TRBV12-3 or TRBV12-4, the J call TRBJ2-2; TRBD2 agrees at 7 bases. This CDR3 spans 17 amino acids. V gave up 6 bases and J gave up 0 bases; unmatched junction bases: 10. CDR3 region: CASRSTFGGANTGELFF. The CDR3 nucleotides are TGTGCCAGCAGATCAACCTTTGGGGGGGCGAACACCGGGGAGCTGTTTTTT.

This clonotype was counted a few times. The gene calls are TRBV20-1 and TRBJ1-1, with 8 bases matching TRBD1. From germline, CDR1 is DFQATT and CDR2 SNEGSKA (reference sequence). J was trimmed by 11 bases and V by 1 base; bases with no gene match: 12. The CDR3 extends over 14 amino acids. The CDR3 DNA reads as TGCAGTGCTAGAGCGCGGATGGACAGGGACTGGGCTTTCTTT. Protein sequence: CSARARMDRDWAFF.

The rearrangement uses TRBV11-2 and TRBJ2-1; D may be TRBD2 (6 bases). This CDR3 contains 14 residues. The germline gives CDR1 SGHAT, CDR2 FQNNGV. V was cut by 2 bases and J by 7 bases, with 12 bases left in between. The CDR3 nucleotides are TGTGCCAGCAGCTTATGGGAGGAATGGAATGAGCAGTTCTTC. Translating it yields CASSLWEEWNEQFF.

In its sample, this clonotype was seen a few times. The chain is built from TRBV24-1 and TRBJ2-1; D might be TRBD1 or TRBD2, each matching 5 bases. V was pared by 5 bases and J by 6 bases, with 19 bases between. Germline CDR1 reads KGHDR; CDR2 reads SFDVKD. The CDR3 covers 16 residues. The CDR3 spells CATSALGKGSSNEQFF. The CDR3 DNA follows: TGTGCCACCAGTGCATTGGGCAAGGGGAGCTCCAATGAGCAGTTCTTC.

The V gene is TRBV7-2, the J gene TRBJ2-1, with a possible D match to TRBD2 (5 bases). The CDR3 length is 11 residues. From germline, CDR1 is SGHTA and CDR2 FQGNSA. V dropped 3 bases and J dropped 15 bases, with 12 bases sitting between them. The CDR3 sequence: CASSFSVKRFF. The CDR3 DNA follows: TGTGCCAGCAGCTTTAGCGTTAAGCGGTTCTTC. Full variable domain (rest looked up from reference TRBV7-2 and TRBJ2-1): GAGVSQSPSNKVTEKGKDVELRCDPISGHTALYWYRQSLGQGLEFLIYFQGNSAPDKSGLPSDRFSAERTGGSVSTLTIQRTQQEDSAVYLCASSFSVKRFFGPGTRLTVL.

This clonotype was detected a few times. This chain links TRBV4-1 with TRBJ1-2; D is unresolved. The CDR3 covers 15 residues. Germline-derived CDR1 and CDR2 are MGHRA and YSYEKL. V was cut by 1 base and J by 3 bases, with 12 bases left in between. In nucleotides, the CDR3 is TGCGCCAGCAGCCAAGGCTGGTTAGGGCACTATGGCTACACCTTC. This translates into CASSQGWLGHYGYTF.

The rearrangement links TRBV12-3 or TRBV12-4 to TRBJ2-1, with D possibly called TRBD1 or TRBD2 (5 bases each). The CDR3 has 15 amino acids. The V end lost 3 bases, the J end lost 1 base, and 10 bases lay between the germline ends. The CDR3: CASSLGEISYNEQFF. As DNA, the CDR3 is TGTGCCAGCAGTTTGGGGGAAATTTCCTACAATGAGCAGTTCTTC.

The chain joins TRBV11-2 to TRBJ2-7, with D perhaps TRBD2 (6 bases). Germline assignment: CDR1 SGHAT and CDR2 FQNNGV. The germline V and J ends were trimmed by 1 base and 1 base, with 8 bases remaining between them. This CDR3 is 14 amino acids long. CDR3 loop: CASSLAAGSYEQYF. The CDR3 DNA sequence: TGTGCCAGCAGCTTAGCGGCGGGGTCCTACGAGCAGTACTTC.

This clonotype was seen only a few times. The rearrangement links TRBV4-3 to TRBJ2-1, with TRBD2 identical over 12 bases. The CDR3 has 16 residues. The trim removed 5 bases at V and 6 bases at J, leaving 8 bases unmatched. The germline gives CDR1 LGHNA, CDR2 YSLEER. In DNA, the CDR3 is TGCGCCAGCAGCGTTAGACTAGCGGGAGACGTCAATGAGCAGTTCTTC. Translation gives CASSVRLAGDVNEQFF.

The gene calls are TRBV21-1 and TRBJ2-5; the table's D call of TRBD1 was not tested on the DNA. TRBV21-1 is a pseudogene locus. This CDR3 spans 15 amino acids. The CDR3: CASSKIDRGQETQYF. DNA of the CDR3: TGTGCCAGCAGCAAGATCGACAGGGGGCAAGAGACCCAGTACTTC.

This clonotype was seen a few times. This rearrangement joins TRBV2 to TRBJ2-5, with TRBD1 as a possible D gene (6 bases). Trimming left V 9 bases short and J 2 bases short, with 16 bases between. This CDR3 contains 14 residues. CDR1 SNHLY and CDR2 FYNNEI come from the germline V gene. Here the CDR3 reads CASIRGPLQETQYF. The CDR3 coding sequence is TGTGCCAGTATCAGGGGTCCCCTACAAGAGACCCAGTACTTC.

This clonotype occurred a few times. The J gene is TRBJ2-7, the V gene TRBV19; 7 bases fit TRBD2. Germline loops: CDR1 LNHDA, CDR2 SQIVND (reference sequence). The CDR3 runs to 12 residues. The trim removed 5 bases at V and 3 bases at J, leaving 1 base unmatched. The CDR3 DNA sequence: TGTGCCAGTAGTGGGAGGGACTACGAGCAGTACTTC. It codes for CASSGRDYEQYF.

This clonotype was detected only a few times. The chain links TRBV7-9 to TRBJ2-7; 9 bases map to TRBD2. The CDR3 sequence is 15 residues long. Trimming removed 6 bases from V and 7 bases from J; junction bases left unmatched: 13. Germline V gene sequence: CDR1 SEHNR, CDR2 FQNEAQ (reference sequence). CDR3 residues: CASSSSGSSLGEQYF. The CDR3 DNA sequence: TGTGCCAGCAGTAGTAGCGGGAGTTCTCTCGGGGAGCAGTACTTC.

Only a few counts were recorded for this clonotype. CDR3 DNA: TGTGCCAGCAGTCTTCAGACAGGGAGCTATGGCTACACCTTC. Protein product: CASSLQTGSYGYTF. V gene TRBV12-3 or TRBV12-4 combines with J gene TRBJ1-2; 7 bases line up with TRBD1. The V segment lost 5 bases and the J segment 4 bases; nucleotides outside the gene matches: 7. This CDR3 is built from 14 residues.

The table lists this clonotype with a few counts. The rearrangement uses TRBV3-1 and TRBJ2-3; the D is unclear. V dropped 4 bases and J dropped 2 bases, with 10 bases sitting between them. Germline V CDR1 and CDR2: LGHDT, YNNKEL (reference sequence). This CDR3 has 14 residues. For the CDR3, the DNA is TGTGCCAGCAGCCGAAAGGCGGCCACAGATACGCAGTATTTT. Encoded protein: CASSRKAATDTQYF.

This clonotype is labeled as medium-sized. The chain combines TRBV7-9 with TRBJ1-5; D is uncertain. From germline, CDR1 is SEHNR and CDR2 FQNEAQ (reference sequence). Trimming stripped 1 base from V and 4 bases from J, with 8 bases between. The CDR3 consists of 14 residues. CDR3 protein: CASSLDWENQPQHF. The CDR3 DNA reads TGTGCCAGCAGCTTAGATTGGGAGAATCAGCCCCAGCATTTT.

The chain combines TRBV24-1 with TRBJ2-3, with D maybe TRBD1 (5 bases). The CDR3 extends over 14 amino acids. Trimming cost V 7 bases and J 1 base, with 11 bases left between them. Germline V gene sequence: CDR1 KGHDR, CDR2 SFDVKD. This CDR3 reads CATRKGRGTDTQYF. CDR3 in DNA: TGTGCCACCAGAAAGGGGCGCGGCACAGATACGCAGTATTTT.

This clonotype was counted only a few times. V usage is TRBV10-3 and J usage is TRBJ2-6; perhaps TRBD2 as D (5 bases). CDR3 length: 14 amino acids. From germline, CDR1 is ENHRY and CDR2 SYGVKD. Trimming removed 8 bases from V and 1 base from J, with 9 bases in between. The CDR3 sequence is CAILGVSGANVLTF. In nucleotides, the CDR3 is TGTGCCATCCTGGGAGTGTCTGGGGCCAACGTCCTGACTTTC.

As for this clonotype: The CDR3 does not end in the conserved phenylalanine or tryptophan, so this is likely a read error. The J gene is TRBJ2-1, the V gene TRBV7-9; 13 bases are a match to TRBD2. Germline V gene data show CDR1 as SEHNR and CDR2 as FQNEAQ (reference sequence). The CDR3 is made up of 16 amino acids. The trim removed 5 bases at V and 7 bases at J, leaving 8 bases unmatched. The DNA of the CDR3 is TGTGCCAGCAGCATAGAACTAGCGGGAGGGCGGAATGAGCAGTTCCTC. It encodes CASSIELAGGRNEQFL.